One sample yielded the 17 T cell receptor beta chains listed below, sequenced in a study of cytomegalovirus exposure and HLA in healthy donors. Vbeta (60) and Jbeta (13) primers were used in the PCR. The repertoire was sequenced with immunoSEQ multiplex PCR; TCRdb's copy has only in-frame clones and lacks some. This table has about 150,000 clones, roughly 10% appearing once. Material for sequencing was PBMCs. Receptors originate from a male donor in good health and CMV-seronegative.

This clone was detected only a few times. The chain recombines TRBV2 with TRBJ2-2, with 11 bases that match TRBD1. J lost 1 base, V lost 4 bases, and 2 bases had no gene match. Germline-derived CDR1 and CDR2 are SNHLY and FYNNEI. The CDR3 runs to 16 residues. The chain's CDR3 is CASSAGTGGNTGELFF. In DNA, the CDR3 is TGTGCCAGCAGTGCCGGGACAGGGGGGAACACCGGGGAGCTGTTTTTT.

The J gene is TRBJ2-7, the V gene TRBV2; TRBD1 is a possible D gene (6 bases). This CDR3 has 14 residues. Germline CDR1 SNHLY, CDR2 FYNNEI. V gave up 10 bases and J gave up 3 bases, with 19 bases separating them. The CDR3 is CAITDHTGNYEQYF. CDR3 DNA sequence: TGTGCCATTACAGACCATACAGGGAACTACGAGCAGTACTTC.

This clone has more than one count but fewer than ten. This chain links TRBV19 with TRBJ2-3; unclear D gene. CDR1 and CDR2 from the germline V gene are LNHDA and SQIVND (reference sequence). This CDR3 contains 13 residues. V was cut by 8 bases and J by 2 bases, with 11 bases left in between. CDR3 nucleotides: TGTGCCAGTTGGTCGGTTATCACAGATACGCAGTATTTT. This gives the protein CASWSVITDTQYF.

This clone was observed a handful of times. V usage is TRBV5-1 and J usage is TRBJ1-2; 8 positions match TRBD1. Germline V lookup: CDR1 SGHRS, CDR2 YFSETQ. The J segment lost 1 base and the V segment lost 3 bases, leaving 14 bases of the junction unmatched. The CDR3 is 18 residues long. The CDR3 sequence is CASSYAVPGGEINYGYTF. Here the CDR3 DNA reads TGCGCCAGCAGCTATGCTGTACCAGGGGGCGAGATTAACTATGGCTACACCTTC.

This clone has a handful of counts. This chain links TRBV30 with TRBJ1-6; the D gene is possibly TRBD1 (6 bases). The CDR3 covers 14 residues. Trimming took 2 bases from V and 11 from J, leaving 16 bases between them. Germline CDR1 is GTSNPN and CDR2 is SVGIG (reference sequence). CDR3 residues: CAWSIPGDKAPLHF. The CDR3, as DNA: TGTGCCTGGAGTATCCCAGGGGATAAGGCACCCCTCCACTTT.

The chain joins TRBV7-2 to TRBJ2-3; 9 bases fit TRBD1. CDR1 is SGHTA, CDR2 FQGNSA, per germline. The CDR3 is 18 amino acids. Unmatched junction bases numbered 13, after V lost 5 bases and J lost 1 base. The CDR3 region is CASSPLFRTGDRTDTQYF. For the CDR3, the DNA is TGTGCCAGCAGCCCCCTCTTTCGGACAGGGGATCGCACAGATACGCAGTATTTT.

The rearrangement links TRBV5-5 to TRBJ1-3; no clear D gene. The CDR3 totals 14 residues. The germline CDR1 and CDR2 sequences are SGHKS and YYEKEE (reference sequence). Trimming removed 2 bases at V and 4 bases at J, with 10 bases between. The CDR3 bases are TGTGCCAGCAGCTTCGGTGTTCAAGGAAACACCATATATTTT. It codes for CASSFGVQGNTIYF.

The J gene is TRBJ1-4, the V gene TRBV6-1; no reliable D call. Germline loops: CDR1 MNHNS, CDR2 SASEGT. The CDR3 covers 14 residues. Trimming stripped 1 base from V and 4 bases from J, with 7 bases between. The CDR3 region is CASSEDRINEKLFF. The CDR3 region has the DNA TGTGCCAGCAGTGAAGACAGAATTAATGAAAAACTGTTTTTT.

This clone was seen a handful of times. The chain employs TRBV7-2 and TRBJ1-2; 9 bases match TRBD1. Trimming at V came to 6 bases and at J to 2 bases, leaving 4 bases not matched to a gene. Germline V CDR1 and CDR2: SGHTA, FQGNSA. The CDR3 sequence is 14 residues long. The CDR3 protein is CASRPGTGNYGYTF. CDR3 DNA: TGTGCCAGCAGACCAGGGACAGGGAACTATGGCTACACCTTC.

This clone has a handful of counts. The chain links TRBV28 to TRBJ2-7; D possibly corresponds to TRBD1 (6 bases). The CDR3 is made up of 15 amino acids. Trimming stripped 6 bases from V and 6 bases from J, with 21 bases between. Germline V gene sequence: CDR1 MDHEN, CDR2 SYDVKM. CDR3 coding DNA: TGTGCCAGCAGCCCCCCGGCAGGGGCGCCTCGCGAGCAGTACTTC. This translates into CASSPPAGAPREQYF.

J is TRBJ2-2 and V is TRBV7-8, with a possible D match to TRBD1 (6 bases). V lost 0 bases to trimming and J lost 5 bases, with 16 bases between them. The CDR3 is 17 residues long. The germline CDR1 and CDR2 sequences are SGHVS and FQNEAQ. In DNA form, the CDR3 reads TGTGCCAGCAGCTTAGCTAGGGACACGGGTAATACCGGGGAGCTGTTTTTT. Its protein is CASSLARDTGNTGELFF.

The rearrangement joins TRBV19 to TRBJ2-2, with 10 bases matching TRBD1. V lost 7 bases, J lost 3 bases, and 5 bases stayed unmatched. Germline V gene lookup returns CDR1 LNHDA and CDR2 SQIVND (reference sequence). The CDR3 contains 15 residues. In nucleotides, the CDR3 is TGTGCCAGTATCCGACAGGGGGCCGACACCGGGGAGCTGTTTTTT. Protein product: CASIRQGADTGELFF.

The sample holds a few counts of this clone. The gene calls are TRBV19 and TRBJ1-1; the D gene is possibly TRBD1 (5 bases). This CDR3 comprises 12 residues. The germline CDR1 and CDR2 sequences are LNHDA and SQIVND (reference sequence). The V end was cut by 6 bases, the J end by 5 bases, with 10 bases between. The CDR3 here is CASRDIKTEAFF. In nucleotides, the CDR3 is TGTGCCAGTAGGGACATCAAAACTGAAGCTTTCTTT.

This clone was picked up a small number of times. This rearrangement joins TRBV19 to TRBJ2-6; tentative D call: TRBD1 (5 bases). CDR1 and CDR2 from the germline V gene are LNHDA and SQIVND (reference sequence). V gave up 2 bases and J gave up 2 bases, with 7 bases separating them. This CDR3 contains 15 residues. CDR3 sequence: CASSISRAGANVLTF. The CDR3 coding sequence is TGTGCCAGTAGTATAAGCAGGGCTGGGGCCAACGTCCTGACTTTC.

This clone was found a few times. This CDR3 reads CASSTSSPYNEQFF. The CDR3 DNA is TGTGCCAGTAGTACCTCGTCCCCTTACAATGAGCAGTTCTTC. The genes are TRBV19 and TRBJ2-1, with no clear D. The CDR3 spans 14 residues. V lost 4 bases, J lost 4 bases, and 11 bases lay in between. Germline V gene data show CDR1 as LNHDA and CDR2 as SQIVND (reference sequence).

This clone was observed a few times. The V call is TRBV5-6, the J call TRBJ1-4, with unresolved D. V lost 2 bases, J lost 0 bases, and 11 bases lay in between. The germline V gene has CDR1 SGHDT and CDR2 YYEEEE. The CDR3 totals 16 residues. The CDR3 loop is CASSLFTVATNEKLFF. In DNA, the CDR3 is TGTGCCAGCAGCTTATTTACGGTTGCAACTAATGAAAAACTGTTTTTT.

In this sample, this clone turned up a few times. The CDR3 nucleotides read TGTGCCAGCAGTGAGGCCCTCCCAGCGGGGGGAATCACCGGGGAGCTGTTTTTT. This encodes CASSEALPAGGITGELFF. V is TRBV2 and J is TRBJ2-2; 9 bases are a match to TRBD2. Germline loops: CDR1 SNHLY, CDR2 FYNNEI. The V segment lost 3 bases and the J segment 4 bases; nucleotides outside the gene matches: 12. This CDR3 is 18 amino acids long.